This entry lists 18 T cell receptor beta chains sequenced from one sample in a study of T cell clonotyping in hematopoietic cell transplantation. The repertoire was sequenced with immunoSEQ multiplex PCR; TCRdb's copy has only in-frame clones and lacks some. Of 45,000 or so clones detected, about four fifths appear once; the ten largest clones hold about 5.3%. Regarding time point: recipient sample about 28 days before transplant, after cytoreduction. This material consisted of peripheral blood mononuclear cells, taken before stem cell transplant. Receptors originate from a man aged 55 to 70 with myelodysplastic syndrome. Some clones in this sample may be carry-over from other donors' samples.

The CDR3: CSARQLYEQYF. The CDR3 DNA reads as TGCAGTGCTAGACAGCTCTACGAGCAGTACTTC. This rearrangement joins TRBV20-1 to TRBJ2-7; no reliable D call. Germline V CDR1 and CDR2: DFQATT, SNEGSKA (reference sequence). The V end lost 2 bases, the J end lost 3 bases, and 5 bases lay between the germline ends. The CDR3 is made up of 11 amino acids.

The chain is built from TRBV2 and TRBJ2-2; 9 bases fit TRBD2. Germline V gives CDR1 SNHLY, CDR2 FYNNEI. J gave up 2 bases and V 6 bases, and 4 bases lay outside the gene matches. This CDR3 has 15 residues. The CDR3 bases are TGTGCCAGCAGCAAGACTAGCGGAAACACCGGGGAGCTGTTTTTT. Encoded protein: CASSKTSGNTGELFF.

The J gene is TRBJ2-7, the V gene TRBV4-1; D is unclear. Trimming took off 0 bases at V and 0 bases at J, with 9 bases between the two ends. The germline V gene has CDR1 MGHRA and CDR2 YSYEKL. CDR3 length equals 15 residues. The chain's CDR3 is CASSQDFPASYEQYF. The CDR3 coding sequence is TGCGCCAGCAGCCAAGATTTCCCGGCCTCCTACGAGCAGTACTTC.

The V and J genes are TRBV19 and TRBJ1-2; D is undetermined. The CDR3 has 14 residues. Trimming took off 5 bases at V and 8 bases at J, with 18 bases between the two ends. Germline V CDR1 and CDR2: LNHDA, SQIVND (reference sequence). DNA for the CDR3: TGTGCCAGTAGTTTCTTGGCCGATTCGGGCGGCTACACCTTC. It codes for CASSFLADSGGYTF. Complete variable domain (other parts from reference TRBV19 and TRBJ1-2): DGGITQSPKYLFRKEGQNVTLSCEQNLNHDAMYWYRQDPGQGLRLIYYSQIVNDFQKGDIAEGYSVSREKKESFPLTVTSAQKNPTAFYLCASSFLADSGGYTFGSGTRLTVV.

V usage is TRBV30 and J usage is TRBJ1-2; no firm D call. The CDR3 covers 13 residues. Germline CDR1 is GTSNPN and CDR2 is SVGIG (reference sequence). Trimming pared 3 bases from V and 4 bases from J, leaving 12 bases between. The chain's CDR3 is CAWRIVGIYGYTF. CDR3 nucleotides: TGTGCCTGGAGGATCGTCGGGATCTATGGCTACACCTTC.

The chain employs TRBV6-1 and TRBJ2-2, with TRBD1 identical over 9 bases. CDR1 is MNHNS and CDR2 is SASEGT in the germline V gene. The CDR3 loop spans 17 amino acids. V gave up 1 base and J gave up 4 bases; unmatched junction bases: 7. CDR3 sequence (DNA): TGTGCCAGCAGTGAAGAAGGGACAGGGATTGGCACCGGGGAGCTGTTTTTT. Protein sequence: CASSEEGTGIGTGELFF.

This sequence joins TRBV19 and TRBJ2-7; either TRBD1 or TRBD2 may fit D (6 bases each). The CDR3 is made up of 14 amino acids. V lost 5 bases and J lost 2, with 13 bases in between. Per the germline V gene, CDR1 is LNHDA and CDR2 is SQIVND (reference sequence). The CDR3 reads CASSVGGRTYEQYF. CDR3 coding DNA: TGTGCCAGTAGTGTGGGGGGCCGGACCTACGAGCAGTACTTC.

The V call is TRBV30, the J call TRBJ2-3; perhaps TRBD1 as D (5 bases). Germline CDR1 is GTSNPN and CDR2 is SVGIG (reference sequence). V was trimmed by 0 bases and J by 1 base, leaving 11 bases between them. This CDR3 comprises 15 residues. CDR3 in amino acids: CAWSVGRVGTDTQYF. The CDR3 nucleotides read TGTGCCTGGAGTGTGGGGCGAGTCGGCACAGATACGCAGTATTTT.

The V and J genes are TRBV5-6 and TRBJ2-1, with 10 nucleotides matching TRBD2. Trimming took 1 base from V and 3 from J; bases not matched to a gene: 10. This CDR3 has 18 amino acids. CDR1 is SGHDT and CDR2 is YYEEEE in the germline V gene. Here the CDR3 DNA reads TGTGCCAGCAGCTTGAAATGGAGCGGGGGGGCCTTCTACAATGAGCAGTTCTTC. Amino acid sequence: CASSLKWSGGAFYNEQFF.

This clone was counted a single time. The rearrangement links TRBV28 to TRBJ2-1, with 8 bases aligning to TRBD2. CDR1 and CDR2 from the germline V gene are MDHEN and SYDVKM. J gave up 7 bases and V 3 bases, and 8 bases lay outside the gene matches. The CDR3 covers 15 residues. For the CDR3, the DNA is TGTGCCAGCAGTTTCGCGGGGGGCCGAGGAAATGAGCAGTTCTTC. Its protein is CASSFAGGRGNEQFF.

The J gene is TRBJ2-7, the V gene TRBV9, with D maybe TRBD1 (7 bases). Germline V lookup: CDR1 SGDLS, CDR2 YYNGEE. With 0 bases removed from V and 1 base from J, the gap between germline ends came to 14 bases. The CDR3 extends over 16 amino acids. CDR3 nucleotide sequence: TGTGCCAGCAGCGTAGACCCATCAGGGGGGTCCTACGAGCAGTACTTC. It translates to CASSVDPSGGSYEQYF.

The chain has TRBV7-6 and TRBJ2-5, with TRBD2 identical over 10 bases. There are 17 residues in the CDR3. V shed 5 bases and J 5 bases; nucleotides not matched to a gene: 14. Looked up from germline, CDR1 is SGHVS and CDR2 is FNYEAQ. The CDR3 protein is CASSQVSSGGILETQYF. In DNA, the CDR3 is TGTGCCAGCAGCCAAGTATCTAGCGGGGGCATTCTGGAGACCCAGTACTTC. Together with reference TRBV7-6 and TRBJ2-5, the CDR3 gives the full variable domain: GAGVSQSPRYKVTKRGQDVALRCDPISGHVSLYWYRQALGQGPEFLTYFNYEAQQDKSGLPNDRFSAERPEGSISTLTIQRTEQRDSAMYRCASSQVSSGGILETQYFGPGTRLLVL.

The gene calls are TRBV5-6 and TRBJ2-7; TRBD1 agrees at 10 bases. Germline CDR1 SGHDT, CDR2 YYEEEE. CDR3 length: 14 amino acids. With 2 bases clipped from V and 6 bases from J, the junction kept 5 bases outside the gene matches. CDR3 nucleotides: TGTGCCAGCAGCTTAGGGACAGGGGTCCCCGAGCAGTACTTC. The encoded protein is CASSLGTGVPEQYF.

The chain joins TRBV2 to TRBJ1-5, with D tentatively TRBD1 (5 bases). The CDR3 has 12 amino acids. Germline-derived CDR1 and CDR2 are SNHLY and FYNNEI. V was shortened by 11 bases and J by 3 bases, with 11 bases between the two germline ends. CDR3: CAGGELNQPQHF. The CDR3 coding sequence is TGTGCCGGAGGGGAGCTCAATCAGCCCCAGCATTTT.

J is TRBJ2-5 and V is TRBV5-1; D gene uncertain. Germline CDR1 is SGHRS and CDR2 is YFSETQ. The ends were cut back, 5 bases at V and 5 bases at J, with 13 bases in the middle. This CDR3 region has 13 residues. The CDR3 loop is CASRRRLVETQYF. The DNA for the CDR3 is TGCGCCAGCAGGAGACGGCTAGTGGAGACCCAGTACTTC.

This clone was picked up one time. The rearrangement joins TRBV25-1 to TRBJ1-6, with D possibly TRBD1 on 5 matching bases. The CDR3 runs to 15 residues. The germline CDR1 and CDR2 sequences are MGHDK and SYGVNS. V lost 5 bases and J 9 bases, leaving 17 bases between the germline ends. The CDR3 DNA is TGTGCCAGCAGTCCGGGGGGGAGGGATGGTTCACCCCTCCACTTT. It codes for CASSPGGRDGSPLHF.

This clone is a singleton in its sample. The genes are TRBV9 and TRBJ1-1, with TRBD1 matching over 7 bases. Germline CDR1 is SGDLS and CDR2 is YYNGEE. The CDR3 has 17 amino acids. V lost 3 bases and J lost 0; bases outside the gene matches: 11. The CDR3 DNA sequence: TGTGCCAGCAGCGCAGGGCTGGGGGGACAGATGAACACTGAAGCTTTCTTT. Its translation is CASSAGLGGQMNTEAFF.

This chain links TRBV4-3 with TRBJ1-6; D perhaps matches TRBD1 (5 bases). The ends were cut back, 0 bases at V and 9 bases at J, with 15 bases in the middle. The CDR3 consists of 16 residues. Germline CDR1 LGHNA, CDR2 YSLEER. CDR3 protein: CASSQDLAPGSSPLHF. As DNA, the CDR3 is TGCGCCAGCAGCCAAGATTTAGCGCCAGGGAGTTCACCCCTCCACTTT.